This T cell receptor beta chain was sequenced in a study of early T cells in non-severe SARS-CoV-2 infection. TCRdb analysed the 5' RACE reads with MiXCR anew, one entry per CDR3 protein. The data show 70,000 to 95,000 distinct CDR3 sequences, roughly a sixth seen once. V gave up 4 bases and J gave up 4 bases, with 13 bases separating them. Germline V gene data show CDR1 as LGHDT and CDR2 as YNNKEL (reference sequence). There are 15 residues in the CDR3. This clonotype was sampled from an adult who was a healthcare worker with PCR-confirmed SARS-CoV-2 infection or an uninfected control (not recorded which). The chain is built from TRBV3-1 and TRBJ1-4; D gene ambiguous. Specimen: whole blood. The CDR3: CASSLDQRVNEKLFF. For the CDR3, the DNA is TGTGCCAGCAGCCTGGACCAACGGGTTAATGAAAAACTGTTTTTT.